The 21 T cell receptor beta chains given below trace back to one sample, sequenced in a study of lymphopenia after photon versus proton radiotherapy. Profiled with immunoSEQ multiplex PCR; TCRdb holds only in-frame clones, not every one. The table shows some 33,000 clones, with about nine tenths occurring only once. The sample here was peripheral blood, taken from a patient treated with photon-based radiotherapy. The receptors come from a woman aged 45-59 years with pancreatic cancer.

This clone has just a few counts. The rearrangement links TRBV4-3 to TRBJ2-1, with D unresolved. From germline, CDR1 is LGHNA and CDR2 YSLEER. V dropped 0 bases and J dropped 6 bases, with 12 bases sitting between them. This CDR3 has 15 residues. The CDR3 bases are TGCGCCAGCAGCCAAGATCCCCGCGCCGCCAATGAGCAGTTCTTC. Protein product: CASSQDPRAANEQFF.

The CDR3 nucleotides are TGTGCCAGCAGCTACATGGGGGCCAACGTCCTGACTTTC. Its protein is CASSYMGANVLTF. The chain has TRBV7-9 and TRBJ2-6, with D hard to call. The CDR3 is 13 residues long. V lost 4 bases, J lost 4 bases, and 5 bases lay in between. Looked up from germline, CDR1 is SEHNR and CDR2 is FQNEAQ (reference sequence).

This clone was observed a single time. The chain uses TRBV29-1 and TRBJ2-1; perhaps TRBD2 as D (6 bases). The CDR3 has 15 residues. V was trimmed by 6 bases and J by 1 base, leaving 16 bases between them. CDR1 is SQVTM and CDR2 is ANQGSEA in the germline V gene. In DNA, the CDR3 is TGCAGCGTCGCCCAACAGGCGGGATCCTACAATGAGCAGTTCTTC. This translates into CSVAQQAGSYNEQFF.

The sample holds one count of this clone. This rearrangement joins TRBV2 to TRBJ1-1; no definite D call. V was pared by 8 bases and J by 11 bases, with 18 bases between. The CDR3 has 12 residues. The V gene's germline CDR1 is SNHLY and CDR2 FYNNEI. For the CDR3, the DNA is TGTGCCAGCTCGTATACGTTGCGTGAGGCTTTCTTT. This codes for CASSYTLREAFF.

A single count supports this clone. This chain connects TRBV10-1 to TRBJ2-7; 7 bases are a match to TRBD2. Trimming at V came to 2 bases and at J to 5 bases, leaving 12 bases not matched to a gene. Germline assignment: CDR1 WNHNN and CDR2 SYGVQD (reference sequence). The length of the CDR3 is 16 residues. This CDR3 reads CASSEGGEGALNEQYF. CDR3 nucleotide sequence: TGCGCCAGCAGTGAGGGCGGGGAGGGCGCCCTGAACGAGCAGTACTTC.

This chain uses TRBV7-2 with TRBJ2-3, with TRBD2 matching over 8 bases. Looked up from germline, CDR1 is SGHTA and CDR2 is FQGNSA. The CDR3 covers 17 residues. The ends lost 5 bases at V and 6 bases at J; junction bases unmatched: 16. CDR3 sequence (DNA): TGTGCCAGCAGCCCCCGCCTAGCGGGTAAAGCACGGGATACGCAGTATTTT. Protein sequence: CASSPRLAGKARDTQYF.

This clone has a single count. CDR3 sequence reads: CASSPGLADQETQYF. CDR3 sequence (DNA): TGTGCCAGCAGCCCGGGACTAGCGGACCAAGAGACCCAGTACTTC. The gene calls are TRBV5-4 and TRBJ2-5; 11 positions agree with TRBD2. V gave up 4 bases and J gave up 0 bases; unmatched junction bases: 2. The length of the CDR3 is 15 residues. Germline assignment: CDR1 SGHNT and CDR2 YYREEE (reference sequence). The full variable domain, with the rest looked up from reference TRBV5-4 and TRBJ2-5, is ETGVTQSPTHLIKTRGQQVTLRCSSQSGHNTVSWYQQALGQGPQFIFQYYREEENGRGNFPPRFSGLQFPNYSSELNVNALELDDSALYLCASSPGLADQETQYFGPGTRLLVL.

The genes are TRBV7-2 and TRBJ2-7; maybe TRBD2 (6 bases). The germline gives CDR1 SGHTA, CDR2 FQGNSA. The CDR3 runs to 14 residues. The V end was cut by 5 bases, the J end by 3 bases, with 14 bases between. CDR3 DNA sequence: TGTGCCAGCAGCCCCCAGGCGGGGCGCTACGAGCAGTACTTC. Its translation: CASSPQAGRYEQYF.

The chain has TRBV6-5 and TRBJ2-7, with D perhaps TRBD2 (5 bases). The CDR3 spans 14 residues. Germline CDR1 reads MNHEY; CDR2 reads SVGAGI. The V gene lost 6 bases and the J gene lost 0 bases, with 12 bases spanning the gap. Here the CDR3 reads CASRPRVASYEQYF. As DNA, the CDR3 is TGTGCCAGCAGACCGAGGGTAGCCTCCTACGAGCAGTACTTC.

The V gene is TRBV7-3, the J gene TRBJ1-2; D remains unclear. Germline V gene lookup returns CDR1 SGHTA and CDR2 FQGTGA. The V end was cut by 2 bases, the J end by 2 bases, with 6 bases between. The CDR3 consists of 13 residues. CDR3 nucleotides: TGTGCCAGCAGCTTATTCGTCAACTATGGCTACACCTTC. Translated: CASSLFVNYGYTF.

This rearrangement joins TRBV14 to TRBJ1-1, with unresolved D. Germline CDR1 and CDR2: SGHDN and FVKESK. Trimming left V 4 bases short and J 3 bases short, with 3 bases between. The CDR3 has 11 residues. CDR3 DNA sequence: TGTGCCAGCAGCCGGCACACTGAAGCTTTCTTT. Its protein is CASSRHTEAFF. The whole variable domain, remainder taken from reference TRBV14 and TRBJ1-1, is EAGVTQFPSHSVIEKGQTVTLRCDPISGHDNLYWYRRVMGKEIKFLLHFVKESKQDESGMPNNRFLAERTGGTYSTLKVQPAELEDSGVYFCASSRHTEAFFGQGTRLTVV.

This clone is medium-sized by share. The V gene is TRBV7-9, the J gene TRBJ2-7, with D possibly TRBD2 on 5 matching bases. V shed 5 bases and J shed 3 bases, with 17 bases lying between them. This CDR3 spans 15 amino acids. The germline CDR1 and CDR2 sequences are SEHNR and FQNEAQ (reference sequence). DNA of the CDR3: TGTGCCAGCAGCCCGCAAGAGGGCACTATCTACGAGCAGTACTTC. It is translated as CASSPQEGTIYEQYF.

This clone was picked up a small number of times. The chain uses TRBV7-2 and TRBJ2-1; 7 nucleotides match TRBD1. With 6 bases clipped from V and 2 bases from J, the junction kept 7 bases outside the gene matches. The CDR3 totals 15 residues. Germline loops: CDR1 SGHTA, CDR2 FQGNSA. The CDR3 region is CASRLDRYTYNEQFF. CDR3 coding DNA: TGTGCCAGCAGGCTGGACAGGTACACCTACAATGAGCAGTTCTTC.

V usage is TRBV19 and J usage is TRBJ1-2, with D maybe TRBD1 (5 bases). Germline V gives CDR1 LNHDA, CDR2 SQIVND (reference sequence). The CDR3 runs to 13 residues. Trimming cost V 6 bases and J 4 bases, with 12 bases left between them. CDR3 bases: TGTGCCAGTAGGGCTGTTGGGGGCTATGGCTACACCTTC. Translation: CASRAVGGYGYTF.

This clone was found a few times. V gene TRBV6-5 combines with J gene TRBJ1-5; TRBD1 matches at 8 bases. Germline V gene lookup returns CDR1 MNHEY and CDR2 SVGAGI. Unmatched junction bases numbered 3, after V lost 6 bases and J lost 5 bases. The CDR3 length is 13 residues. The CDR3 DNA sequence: TGTGCCAGCAGACAGGGGGGAGATCAGCCCCAGCATTTT. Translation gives CASRQGGDQPQHF.

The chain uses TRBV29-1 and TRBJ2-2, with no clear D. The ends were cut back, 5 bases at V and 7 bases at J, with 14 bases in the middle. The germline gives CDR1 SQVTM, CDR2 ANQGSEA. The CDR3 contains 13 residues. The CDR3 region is CSVRAPVDGELFF. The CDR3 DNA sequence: TGCAGCGTTAGGGCCCCGGTGGACGGGGAGCTGTTTTTT.

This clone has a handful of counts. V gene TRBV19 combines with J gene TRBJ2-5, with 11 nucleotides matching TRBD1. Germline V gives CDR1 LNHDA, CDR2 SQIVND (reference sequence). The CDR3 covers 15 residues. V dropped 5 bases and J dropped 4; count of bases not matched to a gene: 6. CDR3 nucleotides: TGTGCCAGTAGTGAAGGACAGGGGGCGCGAGAGACCCAGTACTTC. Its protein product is CASSEGQGARETQYF.

This chain's CDR3 is CASSLAPGGGEAFF. The CDR3 DNA follows: TGTGCCAGCAGCTTGGCACCGGGGGGCGGTGAAGCTTTCTTT. The chain has TRBV5-6 and TRBJ1-1, with D possibly being TRBD1 (6 bases). This CDR3 contains 14 residues. The germline V and J ends were trimmed by 0 bases and 7 bases, with 13 bases remaining between them. The germline V gene encodes CDR1 SGHDT and CDR2 YYEEEE.

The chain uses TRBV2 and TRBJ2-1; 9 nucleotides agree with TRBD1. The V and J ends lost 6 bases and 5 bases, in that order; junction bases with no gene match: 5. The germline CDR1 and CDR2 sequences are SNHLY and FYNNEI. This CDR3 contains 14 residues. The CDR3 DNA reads TGTGCCAGCAGGGCGGACAGGGGCGACAATGAGCAGTTCTTC. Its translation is CASRADRGDNEQFF.

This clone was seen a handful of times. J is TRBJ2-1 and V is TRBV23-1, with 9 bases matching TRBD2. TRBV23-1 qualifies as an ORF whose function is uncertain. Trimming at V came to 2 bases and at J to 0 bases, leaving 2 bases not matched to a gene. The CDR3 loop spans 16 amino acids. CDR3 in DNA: TGCGCCAGCAGTCAAGCGGGAGGGAGCTCCTACAATGAGCAGTTCTTC. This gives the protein CASSQAGGSSYNEQFF.

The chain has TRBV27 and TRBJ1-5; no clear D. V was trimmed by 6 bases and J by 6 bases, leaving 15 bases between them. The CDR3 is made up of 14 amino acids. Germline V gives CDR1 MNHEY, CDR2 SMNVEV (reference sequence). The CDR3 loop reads CASSTGDMRQPQHF. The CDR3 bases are TGTGCCAGCAGCACCGGGGATATGCGTCAGCCCCAGCATTTT.